Following are 14 T cell receptor beta chains from one sample sequenced in a study of immune evolution from preneoplasia to lung adenocarcinoma. Produced via immunoSEQ multiplex PCR; TCRdb's table is partial and in-frame only. The sample holds roughly 4,000 clones, nearly 90% seen once. Sequencing was done on a sample of FFPE minimally invasive lung adenocarcinoma tissue. These receptors came from a donor older than 65 with lung adenocarcinoma.

The chain combines TRBV23-1 with TRBJ2-7; 9 nucleotides match TRBD1. TRBV23-1 is classed as an ORF, of uncertain function. V lost 7 bases to trimming and J lost 4 bases; unmatched junction nucleotides: 14. This CDR3 region has 16 residues. The CDR3 loop reads CASTSGRGTGSYEQYF. The CDR3 DNA sequence: TGCGCCAGCACTTCAGGTCGGGGGACAGGGAGTTACGAGCAGTACTTC.

The chain combines TRBV7-8 with TRBJ2-7; 8 bases line up with TRBD1. The CDR3 spans 16 residues. Germline CDR1 and CDR2: SGHVS and FQNEAQ. J gave up 6 bases and V 5 bases, and 15 bases lay outside the gene matches. The CDR3 loop reads CASSHGQGIAPGEQYF. The CDR3 DNA sequence: TGTGCCAGCAGCCACGGACAGGGCATTGCCCCCGGCGAGCAGTACTTC.

The rearrangement links TRBV28 to TRBJ2-2, with 8 bases aligning to TRBD2. The germline CDR1 and CDR2 sequences are MDHEN and SYDVKM. Trimming cost V 3 bases and J 0 bases; bases outside gene matches: 9. The CDR3 is 18 amino acids. The CDR3 loop is CASSFMLAGTTNTGELFF. The CDR3 nucleotides read TGTGCCAGCAGTTTCATGCTAGCGGGCACCACGAACACCGGGGAGCTGTTTTTT.

This chain uses TRBV7-9 with TRBJ2-1, with 7 bases identical to TRBD2. The V gene's germline CDR1 is SEHNR and CDR2 FQNEAQ (reference sequence). The CDR3 is 18 amino acids. V gave up 1 base and J gave up 8 bases; unmatched junction bases: 17. For the CDR3, the DNA is TGTGCCAGCAGCTTAGGCCTTGTGGGAGGGAAAGTTGGCGATGAGCAGTTCTTC. This gives the protein CASSLGLVGGKVGDEQFF. Based on the CDR3 plus reference TRBV7-9 and TRBJ2-1, the full variable domain is DTGVSQNPRHKITKRGQNVTFRCDPISEHNRLYWYRQTLGQGPEFLTYFQNEAQLEKSRLLSDRFSAERPKGSFSTLEIQRTEQGDSAMYLCASSLGLVGGKVGDEQFFGPGTRLTVL.

The gene calls are TRBV29-1 and TRBJ2-7; TRBD1 or TRBD2 may be the D gene (5 bases each). The CDR3 sequence is 11 residues long. From germline, CDR1 is SQVTM and CDR2 ANQGSEA. Trimming stripped 6 bases from V and 2 bases from J, with 8 bases between. CDR3 sequence (DNA): TGCAGCGTATCGGGGCCCTACGAGCAGTACTTC. Residues: CSVSGPYEQYF.

This clone was seen just once. The chain carries TRBV2 and TRBJ2-1; no reliable D call. Germline values: CDR1 SNHLY, CDR2 FYNNEI. Trimming removed 5 bases from V and 6 bases from J, with 8 bases in between. The length of the CDR3 is 12 residues. CDR3 region: CASSLTSNEQFF. CDR3 nucleotides: TGTGCCAGCAGTCTGACAAGCAATGAGCAGTTCTTC.

CDR3 in amino acids: CASSISGKQFF. CDR3 sequence (DNA): TGCGCCAGCAGCATTAGCGGGAAGCAGTTCTTC. V and J are TRBV5-1 and TRBJ2-1, with 8 bases fitting TRBD2. The germline CDR1 and CDR2 sequences are SGHRS and YFSETQ. The CDR3 is made up of 11 amino acids. The J segment lost 11 bases and the V segment lost 4 bases, leaving 2 bases of the junction unmatched.

The gene calls are TRBV10-2 and TRBJ1-2; D is unclear. Germline V CDR1 and CDR2: WSHSY, SAAADI. This CDR3 region has 17 residues. The V end lost 5 bases, the J end lost 0 bases, and 19 bases lay between the germline ends. Here the CDR3 reads CASSRSRTATANYGYTF. As DNA, the CDR3 is TGCGCCAGCAGTAGGTCGAGGACGGCGACCGCTAACTATGGCTACACCTTC.

The CDR3, as DNA: TGCGCCAGCAGCACGAATGGGGACAGGGAGGCTTTCTTT. It yields the protein CASSTNGDREAFF. V is TRBV5-1 and J is TRBJ1-1; 9 bases agree with TRBD1. After removal of 4 bases from V and 11 bases from J, the junction contained 9 bases not matched to a gene. Germline V gene sequence: CDR1 SGHRS, CDR2 YFSETQ. The CDR3 is 13 residues long.

The gene calls are TRBV5-4 and TRBJ2-5; 12 nucleotides match TRBD2. In germline, CDR1 is SGHNT, CDR2 YYREEE (reference sequence). The CDR3 extends over 15 amino acids. Trimming took 4 bases from V and 1 from J; bases not matched to a gene: 2. CDR3 sequence reads: CASSRTSGTQETQYF. The CDR3 region has the DNA TGTGCCAGCAGCCGGACTAGCGGGACCCAAGAGACCCAGTACTTC.

The V and J genes are TRBV29-1 and TRBJ2-7; D ambiguous. CDR1 is SQVTM, CDR2 ANQGSEA, per germline. The CDR3 consists of 11 residues. V lost 1 base, J lost 4 bases, and 5 bases lay in between. CDR3 residues: CSVEGTYEQYF. In DNA, the CDR3 is TGCAGCGTTGAAGGGACGTACGAGCAGTACTTC.

This clone was found a few times. The chain recombines TRBV15 with TRBJ2-3; 7 nucleotides match TRBD1. This CDR3 spans 13 amino acids. Germline V gene lookup returns CDR1 LNHNV and CDR2 YYDKDF (reference sequence). V shed 11 bases, J shed 3 bases, and the junction held 8 bases outside the gene matches. The CDR3 bases are TGTGCCGTCAGACAGGGTAATACAGATACGCAGTATTTT. Protein sequence: CAVRQGNTDTQYF.

The CDR3 reads CASSVRDGLGEGYTF. The CDR3 DNA sequence: TGTGCCAGCAGCGTCCGGGACGGCTTAGGGGAGGGCTACACCTTC. The V call is TRBV9, the J call TRBJ1-2, with D tentatively TRBD1 (5 bases). The CDR3 totals 15 residues. From germline, CDR1 is SGDLS and CDR2 YYNGEE. Trimming took off 2 bases at V and 8 bases at J, with 19 bases between the two ends.

This chain uses TRBV4-3 with TRBJ1-4; D remains unclear. The CDR3 runs 13 residues. Germline loops: CDR1 LGHNA, CDR2 YSLEER. Trimming shortened V by 0 bases and J by 6 bases, and 5 bases separated the two germline ends. For the CDR3, the DNA is TGCGCCAGCAGCCAAGAGGTTGATGAAAAACTGTTTTTT. This codes for CASSQEVDEKLFF.